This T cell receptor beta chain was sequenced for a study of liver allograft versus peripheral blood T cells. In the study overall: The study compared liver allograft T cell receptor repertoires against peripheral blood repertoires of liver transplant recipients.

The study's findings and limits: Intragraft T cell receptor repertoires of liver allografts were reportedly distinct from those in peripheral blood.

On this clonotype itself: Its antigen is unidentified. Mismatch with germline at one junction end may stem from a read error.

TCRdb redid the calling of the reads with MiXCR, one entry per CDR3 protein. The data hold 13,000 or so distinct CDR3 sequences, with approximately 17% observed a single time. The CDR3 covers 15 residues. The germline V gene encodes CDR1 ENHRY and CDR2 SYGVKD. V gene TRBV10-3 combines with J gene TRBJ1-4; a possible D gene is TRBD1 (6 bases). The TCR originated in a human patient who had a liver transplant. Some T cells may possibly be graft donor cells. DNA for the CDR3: TGTGCCAGCAGTGAAGGGGGGATTCCGGCGGAAAAACTGTTTTTT. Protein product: CASSEGGIPAEKLFF.